The rows below give T cell receptor beta chains drawn from one sample of a study of shared clonotypes between healthy human individuals. Repertoires were generated with immunoSEQ multiplex PCR, while TCRdb's copy carries only in-frame clones and drops some. The sample contains about 1 million clones, about 76% of which appear only once. The specimen was memory CD4+ T cells sorted from blood. The receptors were sampled from a young man in good health. Each CDR3 is given with its conserved first and last residue. A D gene is named only where the DNA matches it firmly. Rows give clone size only sometimes, using once, few, many, or a class for an expanded clone.

clone_size	v_call	d_call	j_call	cdr3_aa	cdr3_nt
-	TRBV28	-	TRBJ2-7	CASSFTRATVEEQYF	TGTGCCAGCAGTTTTACAAGGGCGACGGTGGAAGAGCAGTACTTC
-	TRBV6-5	TRBD1	TRBJ2-2	CASTKGQGNTGELFF	TGTGCCAGCACCAAGGGACAGGGGAATACCGGGGAGCTGTTTTTT
-	TRBV18	-	TRBJ2-3	CASSPQEGIDTQYF	TGTGCCAGCTCACCACAGGAGGGGATAGATACGCAGTATTTT
once	TRBV10-3	-	TRBJ1-2	CAISAQHGGSLYGYTF	TGTGCCATCAGTGCCCAACATGGGGGTTCTCTCTATGGCTACACCTTC
-	TRBV5-1	-	TRBJ1-2	CASSPSQGRYGYTF	TGCGCCAGCAGCCCTTCCCAGGGGCGCTATGGCTACACCTTC
many	TRBV9	-	TRBJ1-5	CASSVADNSNQPQHF	TGTGCCAGCAGCGTAGCTGACAATAGCAATCAGCCCCAGCATTTT
-	TRBV11-3	TRBD2	TRBJ2-3	CASSFGGSDTQYF	TGTGCCAGCAGCTTCGGGGGGTCGGATACGCAGTATTTT
-	TRBV7-9	-	TRBJ1-6	CASSRGGDSPLHF	TGTGCCAGCAGCAGAGGGGGGGATTCACCCCTCCACTTT
-	TRBV10-1	-	TRBJ2-4	CASSESGAPGVQYF	TGCGCCAGCAGTGAGTCGGGAGCCCCCGGGGTTCAGTACTTC
few	TRBV7-2	-	TRBJ2-2	CASSQKLTGELFF	TGTGCCAGCAGCCAAAAACTCACCGGGGAGCTGTTTTTT
-	TRBV5-4	TRBD2	TRBJ2-3	CASSKVAGGRIDTQYF	TGTGCCAGCAGCAAAGTAGCGGGGGGGCGGATAGATACGCAGTATTTT
-	TRBV7-2	-	TRBJ2-1	CASSFVGGGNEQFF	TGTGCCAGCAGCTTCGTCGGAGGGGGCAATGAGCAGTTCTTC
-	TRBV7-3	-	TRBJ2-3	CASSLTGDGRLTDTQYF	TGTGCCAGCAGCTTAACGGGGGACGGGAGACTCACAGATACGCAGTATTTT
-	TRBV2	-	TRBJ2-5	CASSEFGLSQETQYF	TGTGCCAGCAGTGAATTCGGTTTATCTCAAGAGACCCAGTACTTC
few	TRBV2	-	TRBJ2-1	CASTSGGTKNLQFF	TGTGCCAGCACCTCCGGGGGGACAAAAAATCTTCAGTTCTTC
-	TRBV7-2	TRBD1	TRBJ1-5	CASSTDRGQPQHF	TGTGCCAGCAGCACGGACAGGGGTCAGCCCCAGCATTTT
-	TRBV7-9	-	TRBJ2-3	CASSLDLIFGGHTDTQYF	TGTGCCAGCAGCTTAGATCTAATCTTTGGGGGACACACAGATACGCAGTATTTT
-	TRBV5-4	TRBD1	TRBJ1-2	CASRTGGSFSYGYTF	TGTGCCAGCAGGACAGGGGGCTCCTTCTCCTATGGCTACACCTTC
-	TRBV2	-	TRBJ1-6	CASSELGDSPLHF	TGTGCCAGCAGTGAATTGGGGGATTCACCCCTCCACTTT
few	TRBV5-1	TRBD2	TRBJ2-2	CASSHTSGRVNTGELFF	TGCGCCAGCAGCCATACTAGCGGGAGGGTGAACACCGGGGAGCTGTTTTTT
-	TRBV4-3	TRBD1	TRBJ2-7	CASSPDRGLGYEQYF	TGCGCCAGCAGTCCGGACAGGGGGCTAGGCTACGAGCAGTACTTC
once	TRBV9	-	TRBJ1-1	CASSVDSGGMNTEAFF	TGTGCCAGCAGCGTAGATTCCGGAGGGATGAACACTGAAGCTTTCTTT
-	TRBV5-4	-	TRBJ1-6	CASSQLDQGTYNSPLHF	TGTGCCAGCAGTCAACTTGACCAGGGAACCTATAATTCACCCCTCCACTTT
-	TRBV25-1	-	TRBJ2-5	CASSRRETQYF	TGTGCCAGCAGTCGCAGAGAGACCCAGTACTTC
-	TRBV2	TRBD1	TRBJ2-5	CATGQGTETQYF	TGTGCCACGGGACAGGGTACGGAGACCCAGTACTTC
-	TRBV5-6	-	TRBJ1-1	CASSLYGLNTEAFF	TGTGCCAGCAGCTTGTATGGACTGAACACTGAAGCTTTCTTT
many	TRBV5-4	TRBD1	TRBJ1-6	CASSLASTGSHNSPLHF	TGTGCCAGCAGCTTGGCCTCGACAGGGTCCCACAATTCACCCCTCCACTTT
-	TRBV19	-	TRBJ1-5	CASSTPLSNQPQHF	TGTGCCAGTAGTACACCCCTTAGCAATCAGCCCCAGCATTTT
-	TRBV18	-	TRBJ2-2	CASSKSGNTGELFF	TGTGCCAGCTCAAAAAGCGGAAACACCGGGGAGCTGTTTTTT
-	TRBV7-2	-	TRBJ1-6	CASTVGTNSPLHF	TGTGCCAGCACGGTAGGGACGAATTCACCCCTCCACTTT
-	TRBV11-2	TRBD2	TRBJ2-7	CASSFLAGWLYEQYF	TGTGCCAGCAGCTTCCTAGCGGGCTGGCTCTACGAGCAGTACTTC
few	TRBV19	-	TRBJ1-1	CASSISIVGSEAFF	TGTGCCAGTAGTATTTCCATCGTAGGCAGCGAAGCTTTCTTT
-	TRBV19	TRBD1	TRBJ1-2	CASEPGQRYGYTF	TGTGCCAGTGAACCGGGACAGAGATATGGCTACACCTTC
-	TRBV6-1	-	TRBJ2-7	CASSRWHGGAYEQYF	TGTGCCAGCAGCCGTTGGCATGGCGGAGCCTACGAGCAGTACTTC
-	TRBV9	TRBD2	TRBJ2-3	CASSVGLAGASTDTQYF	TGTGCCAGCAGCGTAGGTTTAGCGGGTGCTAGCACAGATACGCAGTATTTT
-	TRBV5-1	TRBD1	TRBJ1-6	CASSAAGTDNSPLHF	TGCGCCAGCAGCGCCGCCGGGACAGATAATTCACCCCTCCACTTT
-	TRBV7-6	TRBD2	TRBJ2-5	CASSSPMRGGTETQYF	TGTGCCAGCAGCTCCCCTATGCGCGGGGGGACAGAGACCCAGTACTTC
few	TRBV2	-	TRBJ1-5	CASSGSYSNQPQHF	TGTGCCAGCAGTGGCAGCTATAGCAATCAGCCCCAGCATTTT
-	TRBV19	TRBD1	TRBJ1-2	CASSIEQGARGYTF	TGTGCCAGTAGTATCGAACAGGGGGCGCGTGGCTACACCTTC
-	TRBV29-1	-	TRBJ1-2	CSVEGGYTF	TGCAGCGTAGAAGGTGGCTACACCTTC
-	TRBV28	-	TRBJ2-7	CASGSSTGMGHEQYF	TGTGCCAGCGGCTCCTCCACAGGGATGGGCCACGAGCAGTACTTC
-	TRBV2	TRBD2	TRBJ2-1	CASSEQGGGFVEQFF	TGTGCCAGCAGTGAGCAGGGCGGGGGGTTCGTTGAGCAGTTCTTC
-	TRBV28	-	TRBJ1-2	CASSGGGSNYGYTF	TGTGCCAGCAGTGGAGGAGGGTCTAACTATGGCTACACCTTC
-	TRBV7-8	-	TRBJ2-1	CASSLAAGSSYNEQFF	TGTGCCAGCAGCTTAGCTGCCGGGAGCTCCTACAATGAGCAGTTCTTC
-	TRBV7-2	-	TRBJ1-4	CASSLRGPATNEKLFF	TGTGCCAGCAGCTTAAGAGGCCCTGCAACTAATGAAAAACTGTTTTTT
-	TRBV5-1	-	TRBJ1-1	CASSLAWDGGTEAFF	TGCGCCAGCAGCTTGGCCTGGGATGGAGGTACTGAAGCTTTCTTT
few	TRBV30	-	TRBJ1-1	CAWTQYGGGTEAFF	TGTGCCTGGACTCAGTATGGGGGTGGGACTGAAGCTTTCTTT
-	TRBV6-5	-	TRBJ1-4	CASTISAGREEKLFF	TGTGCCAGTACAATTTCGGCAGGGCGAGAGGAAAAACTGTTTTTT